The clone carrying this T cell receptor (beta chain) came up a few times. Germline V gene sequence: CDR1 MGHDK, CDR2 SYGVNS. The V and J ends lost 1 base and 6 bases respectively, with 9 bases between them. CDR3 length: 13 amino acids. These data belong to a study of regulatory T cells in long-lasting Graves disease. iRepertoire HTBI primers and Arm-PCR of CDR3 regions built TCR beta libraries. TCRdb reanalysed the multiplex PCR reads using MiXCR and keeps one entry per CDR3 protein. The sample records some 370,000 distinct CDR3 sequences, 23% being singletons. Time point defined: persistent/refractory GD, antithyroid drugs over 5 years with positive TRAb. The TCR library was made from RNA that had been extracted from PBMCs in TRIzol.

Sequencing was performed on peripheral blood mononuclear cells (PBMCs), taken when the disease was refractory, from a patient treated with antithyroid drugs. This receptor was obtained from a woman aged 40 to 50 with Graves disease. The chain employs TRBV25-1 and TRBJ1-2, with D possibly being TRBD1 (6 bases). In DNA form, the CDR3 reads TGTGCCAGCAGTGAATGGCCAGGGGATGGCTACACCTTC. Residues: CASSEWPGDGYTF.